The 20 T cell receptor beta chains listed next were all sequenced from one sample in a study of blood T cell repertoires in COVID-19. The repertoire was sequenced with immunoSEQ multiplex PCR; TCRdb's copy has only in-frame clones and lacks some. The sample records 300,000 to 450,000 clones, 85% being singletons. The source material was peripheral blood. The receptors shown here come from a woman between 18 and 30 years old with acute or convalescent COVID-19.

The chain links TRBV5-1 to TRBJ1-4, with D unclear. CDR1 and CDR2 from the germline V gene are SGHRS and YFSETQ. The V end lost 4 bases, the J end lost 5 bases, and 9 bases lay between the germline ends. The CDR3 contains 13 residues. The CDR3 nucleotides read TGCGCCAGCAGCAATACGACAAATGAAAAACTGTTTTTT. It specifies CASSNTTNEKLFF.

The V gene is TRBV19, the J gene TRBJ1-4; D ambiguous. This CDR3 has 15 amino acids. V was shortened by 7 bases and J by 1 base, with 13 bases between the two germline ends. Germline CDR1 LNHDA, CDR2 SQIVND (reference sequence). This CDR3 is CASNPQRVTNEKLFF. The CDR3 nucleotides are TGTGCCAGTAACCCGCAACGGGTAACTAATGAAAAACTGTTTTTT.

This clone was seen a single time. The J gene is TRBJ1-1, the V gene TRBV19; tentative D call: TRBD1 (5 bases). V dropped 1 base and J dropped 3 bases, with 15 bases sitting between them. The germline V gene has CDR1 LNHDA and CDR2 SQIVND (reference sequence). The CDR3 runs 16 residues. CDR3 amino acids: CASSIVSGGGDTEAFF. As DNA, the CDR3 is TGTGCCAGTAGTATAGTTTCCGGGGGAGGAGACACTGAAGCTTTCTTT. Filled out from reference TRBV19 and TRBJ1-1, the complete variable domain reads DGGITQSPKYLFRKEGQNVTLSCEQNLNHDAMYWYRQDPGQGLRLIYYSQIVNDFQKGDIAEGYSVSREKKESFPLTVTSAQKNPTAFYLCASSIVSGGGDTEAFFGQGTRLTVV.

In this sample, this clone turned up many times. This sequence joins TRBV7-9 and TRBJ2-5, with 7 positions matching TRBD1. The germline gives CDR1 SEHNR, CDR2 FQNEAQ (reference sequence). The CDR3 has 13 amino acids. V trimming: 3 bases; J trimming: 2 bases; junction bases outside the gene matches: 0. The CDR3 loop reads CASSLGQQETQYF. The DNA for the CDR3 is TGTGCCAGCAGCTTGGGACAGCAAGAGACCCAGTACTTC.

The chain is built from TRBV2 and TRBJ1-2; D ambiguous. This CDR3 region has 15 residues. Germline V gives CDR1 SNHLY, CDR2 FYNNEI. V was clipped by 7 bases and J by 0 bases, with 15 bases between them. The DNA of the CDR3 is TGTGCCAGCACCGGGAGTGGGCATACTAACTATGGCTACACCTTC. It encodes CASTGSGHTNYGYTF.

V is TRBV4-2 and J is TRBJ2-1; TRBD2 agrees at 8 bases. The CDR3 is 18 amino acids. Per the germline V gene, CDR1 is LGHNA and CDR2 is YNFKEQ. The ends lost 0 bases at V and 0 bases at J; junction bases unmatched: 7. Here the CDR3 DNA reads TGTGCCAGCAGCCAAGAGCCTAGCGGGTCGAGCTCCTACAATGAGCAGTTCTTC. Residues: CASSQEPSGSSSYNEQFF.

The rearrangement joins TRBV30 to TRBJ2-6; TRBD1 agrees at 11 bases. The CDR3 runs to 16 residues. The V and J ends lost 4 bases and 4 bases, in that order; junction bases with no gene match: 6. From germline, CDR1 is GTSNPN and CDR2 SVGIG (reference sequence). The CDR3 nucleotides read TGTGCCTGGACCCGGGACAGGGGGTTCGGGGCCAACGTCCTGACTTTC. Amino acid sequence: CAWTRDRGFGANVLTF.

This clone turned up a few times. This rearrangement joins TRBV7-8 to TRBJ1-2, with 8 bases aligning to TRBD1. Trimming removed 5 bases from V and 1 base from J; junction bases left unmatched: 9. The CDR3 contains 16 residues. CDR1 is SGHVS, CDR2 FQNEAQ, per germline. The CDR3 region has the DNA TGTGCCAGCAGCCAAGAGGGGACAGGTCTTAACTATGGCTACACCTTC. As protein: CASSQEGTGLNYGYTF.

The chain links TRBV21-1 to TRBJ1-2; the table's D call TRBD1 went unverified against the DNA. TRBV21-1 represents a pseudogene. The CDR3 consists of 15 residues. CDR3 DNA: TGTGCCAGCAGCCCTCCAAGAAGACAGGTTAAGGGCTACACCTTC. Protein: CASSPPRRQVKGYTF.

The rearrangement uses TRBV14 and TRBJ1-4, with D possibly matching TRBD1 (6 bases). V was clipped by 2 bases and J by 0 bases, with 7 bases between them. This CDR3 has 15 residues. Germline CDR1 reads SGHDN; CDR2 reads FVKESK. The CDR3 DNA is TGTGCCAGCAGCCAACGGACAGCAACTAATGAAAAACTGTTTTTT. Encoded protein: CASSQRTATNEKLFF.

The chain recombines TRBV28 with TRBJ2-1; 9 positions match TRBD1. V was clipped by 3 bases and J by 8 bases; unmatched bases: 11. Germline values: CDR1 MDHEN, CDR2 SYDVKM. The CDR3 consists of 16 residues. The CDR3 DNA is TGTGCCAGCAGTTTGCCGGGACAGGGAGGAGCGGATGAGCAGTTCTTC. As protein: CASSLPGQGGADEQFF. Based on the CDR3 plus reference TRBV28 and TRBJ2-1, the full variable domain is DVKVTQSSRYLVKRTGEKVFLECVQDMDHENMFWYRQDPGLGLRLIYFSYDVKMKEKGDIPEGYSVSREKKERFSLILESASTNQTSMYLCASSLPGQGGADEQFFGPGTRLTVL.

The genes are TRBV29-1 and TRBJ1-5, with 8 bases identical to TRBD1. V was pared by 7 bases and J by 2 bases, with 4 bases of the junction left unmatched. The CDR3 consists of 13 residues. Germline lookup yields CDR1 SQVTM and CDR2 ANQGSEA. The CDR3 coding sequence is TGCAGCGCAGGACAGGGTGGCAATCAGCCCCAGCATTTT. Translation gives CSAGQGGNQPQHF.

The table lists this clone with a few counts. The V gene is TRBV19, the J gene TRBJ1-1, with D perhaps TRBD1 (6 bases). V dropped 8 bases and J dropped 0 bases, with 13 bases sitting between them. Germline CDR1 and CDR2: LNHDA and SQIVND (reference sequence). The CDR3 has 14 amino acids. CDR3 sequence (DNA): TGTGCCAGTGGGATACAGGGAATGAACACTGAAGCTTTCTTT. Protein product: CASGIQGMNTEAFF.

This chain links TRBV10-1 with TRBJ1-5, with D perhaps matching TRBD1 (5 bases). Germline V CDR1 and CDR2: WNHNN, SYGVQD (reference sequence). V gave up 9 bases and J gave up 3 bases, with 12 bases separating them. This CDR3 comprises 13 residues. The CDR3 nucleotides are TGCGCCAGAGGGCCAGGGTACAATCAGCCCCAGCATTTT. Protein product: CARGPGYNQPQHF.

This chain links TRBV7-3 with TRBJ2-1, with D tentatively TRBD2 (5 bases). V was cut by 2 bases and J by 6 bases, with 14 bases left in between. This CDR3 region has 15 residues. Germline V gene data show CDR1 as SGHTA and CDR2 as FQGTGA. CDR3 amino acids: CASSLLDSVANEQFF. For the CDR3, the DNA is TGTGCCAGCAGCTTACTGGACTCGGTGGCCAATGAGCAGTTCTTC.

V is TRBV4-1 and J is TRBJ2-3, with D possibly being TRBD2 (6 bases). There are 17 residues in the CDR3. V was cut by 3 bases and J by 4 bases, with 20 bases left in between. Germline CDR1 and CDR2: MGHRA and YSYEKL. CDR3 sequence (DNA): TGCGCCAGCAGCCATAAAAGGTACCCGGGACTGCCAGATACGCAGTATTTT. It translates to CASSHKRYPGLPDTQYF.

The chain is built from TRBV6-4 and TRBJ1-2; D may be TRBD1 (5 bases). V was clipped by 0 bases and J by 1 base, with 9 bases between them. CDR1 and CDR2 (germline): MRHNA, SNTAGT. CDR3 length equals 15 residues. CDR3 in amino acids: CASSDSPGINYGYTF. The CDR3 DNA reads TGTGCCAGCAGTGACTCCCCAGGGATTAACTATGGCTACACCTTC.

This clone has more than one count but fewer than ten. The CDR3 loop is CASSEARAGVNEQFF. In DNA, the CDR3 is TGTGCCAGCAGTGAAGCGAGAGCGGGAGTCAATGAGCAGTTCTTC. The rearrangement joins TRBV2 to TRBJ2-1, with TRBD2 matching over 8 bases. Germline V gene lookup returns CDR1 SNHLY and CDR2 FYNNEI. The CDR3 is made up of 15 amino acids. The V and J ends lost 0 bases and 6 bases, in that order; junction bases with no gene match: 4.

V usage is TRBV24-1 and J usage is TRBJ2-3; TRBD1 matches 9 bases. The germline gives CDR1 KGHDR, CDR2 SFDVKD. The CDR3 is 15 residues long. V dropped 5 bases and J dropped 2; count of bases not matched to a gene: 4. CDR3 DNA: TGTGCCACCAGTGGAGGGACAGGGCACACAGATACGCAGTATTTT. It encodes CATSGGTGHTDTQYF.

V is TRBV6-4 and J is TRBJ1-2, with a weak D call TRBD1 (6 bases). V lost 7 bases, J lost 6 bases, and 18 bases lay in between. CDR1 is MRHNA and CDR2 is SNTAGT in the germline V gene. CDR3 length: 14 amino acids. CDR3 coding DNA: TGTGCCAGCAACTTAATACAGGGATCCCATGGCTACACCTTC. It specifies CASNLIQGSHGYTF.